This TCR beta chain appears in the sequencing data of a study of blood T cell repertoires in COVID-19. CDR3 length equals 13 residues. CDR1 and CDR2 (germline): MGHDK, SYGVNS. V was pared by 2 bases and J by 10 bases, with 9 bases between. TCRdb's copy holds only in-frame clones and misses some; the assay was immunoSEQ multiplex PCR. The sample yields about 150,000 clones, 85% to 95% seen once. This clone was counted once. The clonotype was recovered from a man in his fifties with acute or convalescent COVID-19. The V call is TRBV25-1, the J call TRBJ1-6; D not resolved. Input material: peripheral blood. In DNA, the CDR3 is TGTGCCAGCAGTGAAGTCGGGAACTCACCCCTCCACTTT. Its protein product is CASSEVGNSPLHF.